This T cell receptor beta chain appears in the sequencing data of a study of T cell responses to AZD1222 COVID-19 vaccine. As concerns this clone: A junction boundary mismatches the germline segment, possibly from a read error.

Clones were sequenced by immunoSEQ multiplex PCR, and TCRdb holds only the in-frame ones, with some missing. The data hold about 180,000 clones, with approximately 92% observed a single time. From germline, CDR1 is LGHDT and CDR2 YNNKEL (reference sequence). CDR3 size: 12 residues. The chain joins TRBV3-1 (or the pseudogene TRBV3-2) to TRBJ2-3; 9 positions match TRBD1. The sample consisted of peripheral blood, taken 28 days after the second dose of the MenACWY control vaccine. This receptor was identified in an adult who received the MenACWY meningococcal vaccine as a control. The DNA of the CDR3 is TGTGCCAGCAGTTCCCGGGACAGGGAGAGCCATTTT. Its translation is CASSSRDRESHF.